The rows below give T cell receptor beta chains drawn from one sample of a study of cytomegalovirus exposure and HLA in healthy donors. Profiled with immunoSEQ multiplex PCR; TCRdb holds only in-frame clones, not every one. Among approximately 190,000 clones listed, 78% were seen once. The sequencing input was PBMCs. The receptors derive from a woman in her thirties in good health and CMV-seropositive. The CDR3 runs from the conserved cysteine through the conserved F or W. Each record gives: V gene, J gene, D gene, clone size, CDR3 protein, CDR3 DNA. A D gene is named only where the DNA matches it firmly. Size tells how often a clone was seen (once, few, many) or the class of an expanded clone, and some rows leave it out.

TRBV27,TRBJ1-5,-,-,CASSALWDIDSNQPQHF,TGTGCCAGCAGTGCCTTATGGGACATCGATAGCAATCAGCCCCAGCATTTT
TRBV6-1,TRBJ2-7,TRBD1,-,CASSERTGENYEQYF,TGTGCCAGCAGTGAAAGGACAGGGGAGAACTACGAGCAGTACTTC
TRBV7-3,TRBJ1-1,-,-,CASSLNREGTEAFF,TGTGCCAGCAGCTTAAACCGGGAAGGGACTGAAGCTTTCTTT
TRBV30,TRBJ1-2,-,few,CAWSVQFGGGGSNYGYTF,TGTGCCTGGAGTGTACAATTTGGCGGTGGAGGGTCCAACTATGGCTACACCTTC
TRBV18,TRBJ2-7,TRBD2,-,CASSPLGGSDYEQYF,TGTGCCAGCTCACCACTGGGGGGGTCAGACTACGAGCAGTACTTC
TRBV30,TRBJ1-2,TRBD1,once,CAWRAKGTGPYGYTF,TGTGCCTGGAGGGCAAAAGGGACAGGTCCCTATGGCTACACCTTC
TRBV19,TRBJ2-4,-,-,CASGEQGSKNIQYF,TGTGCCAGTGGCGAACAGGGCTCCAAAAACATTCAGTACTTC
TRBV28,TRBJ2-7,TRBD1,-,CASSLVRQGARYEQYF,TGTGCCAGCAGTTTAGTCCGACAGGGGGCCCGTTACGAGCAGTACTTC
TRBV21-1,TRBJ1-6,-,-,CASSLRTIYNSPLHF,TGTGCCAGCAGCCTGCGGACAATTTATAATTCACCCCTCCACTTT
TRBV6-4,TRBJ2-2,TRBD1,-,CASSLGQGTGELFF,TGTGCCAGCAGCCTTGGACAGGGGACCGGGGAGCTGTTTTTT
TRBV20-1,TRBJ2-3,-,once,CSAWDFPTQYF,TGCAGTGCGTGGGACTTCCCAACGCAGTATTTT
TRBV4-1,TRBJ2-1,-,once,CASSQGGGGTQNEQFF,TGCGCCAGCAGCCAAGGAGGTGGCGGGACCCAGAATGAGCAGTTCTTC
TRBV7-6,TRBJ2-1,-,few,CASSSNYNEQFF,TGTGCCAGCAGCTCTAACTACAATGAGCAGTTCTTC
TRBV11-2,TRBJ1-1,-,-,CASSFLSEAFF,TGTGCCAGCAGCTTTCTATCCGAAGCTTTCTTT
TRBV7-2,TRBJ1-4,-,-,CASSLWSGEKLFF,TGTGCCAGCAGCTTATGGTCGGGTGAAAAACTGTTTTTT
TRBV15,TRBJ2-7,-,-,CATSRDGAGFSYEQYF,TGTGCCACCAGCAGAGATGGGGCAGGGTTTTCCTACGAGCAGTACTTC
TRBV5-1,TRBJ1-2,-,-,CASSLALGDGYTF,TGCGCCAGCAGCTTGGCCTTGGGCGATGGCTACACCTTC
TRBV11-3,TRBJ2-7,TRBD1,-,CASSLDWTGSSYEQYF,TGTGCCAGCAGCTTAGATTGGACAGGGAGCTCCTACGAGCAGTACTTC
TRBV28,TRBJ1-2,-,-,CASSFVSYGYTF,TGTGCCAGCAGTTTCGTTAGCTATGGCTACACCTTC
TRBV6-6,TRBJ2-5,TRBD2,-,CATRFVAGGGETQYF,TGTGCCACCCGCTTCGTAGCGGGGGGCGGAGAGACCCAGTACTTC
TRBV30,TRBJ2-7,TRBD1,-,CAWSPRDSSYAEQYF,TGTGCCTGGAGTCCACGGGACAGTTCCTATGCCGAGCAGTACTTC
TRBV30,TRBJ2-5,-,once,CAWSDSNQETQYF,TGTGCCTGGAGTGACAGCAACCAAGAGACCCAGTACTTC
TRBV21-1,TRBJ2-3,-,-,CASSRMVGGPDTQYF,TGTGCCAGCAGCCGGATGGTGGGAGGGCCAGATACGCAGTATTTT
TRBV27,TRBJ2-1,-,-,CASSQRGNEQFF,TGTGCCAGCAGTCAAAGGGGGAATGAGCAGTTCTTC
TRBV6-1,TRBJ1-2,-,-,CASSELRAPNYDYTF,TGTGCCAGCAGTGAACTGCGGGCACCTAACTATGACTACACCTTC
TRBV4-2,TRBJ2-7,-,-,CASSPTSGIHEQYF,TGTGCCAGCAGCCCTACGTCGGGGATCCACGAGCAGTACTTC
TRBV7-9,TRBJ1-1,TRBD1,-,CASSPGTVNEAFF,TGTGCCAGCAGCCCAGGGACAGTAAATGAAGCTTTCTTT
TRBV6-5,TRBJ2-7,-,few,CASRIGDTGEQYF,TGTGCCAGCAGAATAGGGGATACGGGCGAGCAGTACTTC
TRBV7-9,TRBJ2-1,TRBD2,-,CASSFTGTSHNEQFF,TGTGCCAGCAGCTTTACCGGGACTAGCCACAATGAGCAGTTCTTC
TRBV7-9,TRBJ2-7,-,few,CASSLLNRYEQYF,TGTGCCAGCAGCTTACTCAACAGATACGAGCAGTACTTC
TRBV7-9,TRBJ2-1,TRBD2,-,CASSPGLAGYNEQFF,TGTGCCAGCAGCCCAGGACTAGCGGGCTACAATGAGCAGTTCTTC
TRBV27,TRBJ1-2,TRBD1,-,CASSSGQESYGYTF,TGTGCCAGCAGTTCAGGACAGGAAAGCTATGGCTACACCTTC
TRBV5-4,TRBJ2-3,TRBD2,-,CASSFGTSGLVTDTQYF,TGTGCCAGCAGCTTTGGTACTAGCGGTCTTGTAACAGATACGCAGTATTTT
TRBV21-1,TRBJ2-7,-,few,CASSKAGRANSSYEQYF,TGTGCCAGCAGCAAAGCCGGGAGAGCGAACAGCTCCTACGAGCAGTACTTC
TRBV25-1,TRBJ1-5,-,-,CASSTGWNQPQHF,TGTGCCAGCAGTACAGGCTGGAATCAGCCCCAGCATTTT
TRBV28,TRBJ2-7,-,-,CASSFGTEQYF,TGTGCCAGCAGTTTCGGTACCGAGCAGTACTTC
TRBV19,TRBJ1-1,-,few,CASTRGAGTEAFF,TGTGCCAGTACAAGGGGAGCGGGCACTGAAGCTTTCTTT
TRBV4-2,TRBJ1-3,TRBD1,-,CASSQDARIGMGRGPPLDTIYF,TGTGCCAGCAGCCAAGATGCGAGAATTGGGATGGGCAGGGGGCCGCCGTTAGACACCATATATTTT
TRBV28,TRBJ1-1,TRBD1,-,CASSPPPARGLEGAFF,TGTGCCAGCAGTCCCCCCCCCGCCAGGGGGCTCGAGGGAGCTTTCTTT
TRBV15,TRBJ2-6,-,-,CATSRVVSSGANVLTF,TGTGCCACCAGCAGAGTGGTGAGCTCTGGGGCCAACGTCCTGACTTTC
TRBV18,TRBJ1-1,-,-,CASSPGRDFDTEAFF,TGTGCCAGCTCACCCGGTAGAGACTTCGACACTGAAGCTTTCTTT
TRBV30,TRBJ1-4,TRBD1,-,CAWSEGGGEKLFF,TGTGCCTGGAGTGAAGGGGGCGGTGAAAAACTGTTTTTT
TRBV5-1,TRBJ2-1,TRBD2,-,CASSLVGSGGPSSYNEQFF,TGCGCCAGCAGCTTGGTAGGTAGCGGGGGGCCGAGCTCCTACAATGAGCAGTTCTTC
TRBV9,TRBJ2-1,TRBD2,-,CASSVASGGEQFF,TGTGCCAGCAGCGTAGCGAGCGGGGGTGAGCAGTTCTTC
TRBV19,TRBJ2-5,-,few,CASSRELEWTQYF,TGTGCCAGTAGTAGGGAGCTAGAATGGACCCAGTACTTC